This T cell receptor beta chain derives from a study of cytomegalovirus exposure and HLA in healthy donors. Use of 60 Vbeta and 13 Jbeta primers characterized the PCR. Libraries were prepared by immunoSEQ multiplex PCR; TCRdb keeps only in-frame clonotypes and omits some of them. Among tens of thousands of clones listed, approximately 68% were seen once. The germline CDR1 and CDR2 sequences are GTSNPN and SVGIG (reference sequence). V shed 5 bases and J shed 1 base, with 15 bases lying between them. This CDR3 has 14 residues. The specimen sequenced was PBMCs. This chain joins TRBV30 and TRBJ2-7, with a weak D call TRBD1 (7 bases). The sequence derives from a woman aged 45 to 65 in good health and CMV-seropositive. The CDR3: CAWGPTGTSYEQYF. CDR3 nucleotide sequence: TGTGCCTGGGGCCCGACAGGGACTTCCTACGAGCAGTACTTC.